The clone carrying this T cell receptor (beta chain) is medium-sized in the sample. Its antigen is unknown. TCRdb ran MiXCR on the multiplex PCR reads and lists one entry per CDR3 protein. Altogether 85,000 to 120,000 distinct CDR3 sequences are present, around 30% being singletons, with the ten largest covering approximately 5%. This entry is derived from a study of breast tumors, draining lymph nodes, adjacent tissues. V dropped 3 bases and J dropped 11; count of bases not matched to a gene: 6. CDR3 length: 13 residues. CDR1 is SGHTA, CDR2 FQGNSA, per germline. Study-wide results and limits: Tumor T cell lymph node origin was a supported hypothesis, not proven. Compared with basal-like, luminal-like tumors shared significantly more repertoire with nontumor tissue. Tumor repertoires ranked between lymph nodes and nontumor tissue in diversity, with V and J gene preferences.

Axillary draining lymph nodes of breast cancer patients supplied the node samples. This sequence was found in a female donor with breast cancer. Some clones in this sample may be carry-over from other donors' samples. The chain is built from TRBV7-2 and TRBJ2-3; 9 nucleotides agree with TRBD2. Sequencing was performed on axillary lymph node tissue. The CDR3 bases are TGTGCCAGCAGCTTCCTTAGCGGGGGAGTGCAGTATTTT. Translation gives CASSFLSGGVQYF.